These 26 T cell receptor beta chains share one sample of origin, sequenced in a study of response to subunit inactivated influenza vaccine (dated by TCRdb to the late 2010s). Libraries were built with RT-PCR. Sequencing took place on an Illumina HiSeq 2500. In TCRdb, the public reads were trimmed at Q25 with fastp and aligned with MiXCR, with productive beta chains retained. Rows with a matching CDR3 protein are joined into one entry that keeps the most common DNA and genes. The sample includes 280,000 or so distinct CDR3 sequences, with about a fifth observed a single time. About 10% of the sample comes from the top ten. The source was PBMCs from blood, collected around 22 months after vaccination. Source of these receptors: a man aged 50 to 69 who received an inactivated influenza vaccine. Donor details come from another sample of the same person, matched by shared clones.

This clonotype was found a few times. The chain recombines TRBV20-1 with TRBJ1-5; D is undetermined. Germline values: CDR1 DFQATT, CDR2 SNEGSKA (reference sequence). V lost 3 bases to trimming and J lost 9 bases, with 21 bases between them. CDR3 length equals 15 residues. CDR3 in DNA: TGCAGTGCTAGCAAGGGCAGGACCTTAACGGCGCCCCAGCATTTT. Residues: CSASKGRTLTAPQHF.

This clonotype was counted only a few times. The rearrangement links TRBV23-1 to TRBJ1-5, with 8 positions matching TRBD1. TRBV23-1 is classed as an ORF, of uncertain function. The CDR3 sequence is 16 residues long. V was pared by 0 bases and J by 5 bases, with 6 bases of the junction left unmatched. CDR3 region: CASSQSRQGADQPQHF. The CDR3 nucleotides are TGCGCCAGCAGTCAATCTCGTCAGGGGGCCGATCAGCCCCAGCATTTT.

CDR3 sequence: CASTPDSSYEQYF. In nucleotides, the CDR3 is TGTGCCAGCACCCCCGACAGCTCCTACGAGCAGTACTTC. V usage is TRBV11-1 and J usage is TRBJ2-7, with D perhaps matching TRBD1 (5 bases). The CDR3 length is 13 residues. Germline CDR1 reads SGHAT; CDR2 reads FQDESV (reference sequence). V shed 7 bases and J shed 0 bases, with 10 bases lying between them.

This clonotype was seen only a few times. The chain couples TRBV5-5 to TRBJ1-6; unclear D gene. V gave up 2 bases and J gave up 8 bases, with 8 bases separating them. This CDR3 is 13 amino acids long. Germline V lookup: CDR1 SGHKS, CDR2 YYEKEE (reference sequence). The CDR3 protein is CASSFDGDSPLHF. The DNA of the CDR3 is TGTGCCAGCAGCTTCGACGGGGATTCACCCCTCCACTTT.

Only a few counts were recorded for this clonotype. J is TRBJ2-7 and V is TRBV7-6; 9 nucleotides match TRBD1. The CDR3 is 18 residues long. J lost 6 bases, V lost 2 bases, and 17 bases had no gene match. CDR1 and CDR2 from the germline V gene are SGHVS and FNYEAQ. This CDR3 is CASSLFSGTGRNSGEQYF. In DNA form, the CDR3 reads TGTGCCAGCAGCTTATTCAGTGGGACAGGGCGAAACTCTGGCGAGCAGTACTTC.

Only a few counts were recorded for this clonotype. The chain employs TRBV5-1 and TRBJ1-1, with D possibly TRBD1 on 5 matching bases. From germline, CDR1 is SGHRS and CDR2 YFSETQ. The CDR3 sequence is 15 residues long. Trimming removed 4 bases at V and 5 bases at J, with 18 bases between. The CDR3, as DNA: TGCGCCAGCAGCAGAGCCGGGACCCCGGGGACTGAAGCTTTCTTT. Translated: CASSRAGTPGTEAFF.

This chain links TRBV5-6 with TRBJ2-1; D not certain. The CDR3 totals 15 residues. From germline, CDR1 is SGHDT and CDR2 YYEEEE. Trimming removed 2 bases from V and 2 bases from J, with 11 bases in between. CDR3 sequence (DNA): TGTGCCAGCAGCTTTAGGCAGGTCCCCTACAATGAGCAGTTCTTC. Translation: CASSFRQVPYNEQFF.

This clonotype appeared many times. This chain links TRBV5-1 with TRBJ2-3; no clear D. Germline CDR1 is SGHRS and CDR2 is YFSETQ. Trimming pared 4 bases from V and 3 bases from J, leaving 9 bases between. The CDR3 sequence is 13 residues long. CDR3 region: CASSLDQTDTQYF. DNA for the CDR3: TGCGCCAGCAGCCTGGATCAGACAGATACGCAGTATTTT.

This clonotype was detected only a few times. The chain links TRBV5-1 to TRBJ2-5; D ambiguous. The germline CDR1 and CDR2 sequences are SGHRS and YFSETQ. The CDR3 is 14 residues long. V was cut by 5 bases and J by 5 bases, with 16 bases left in between. This CDR3 reads CASRVVPDSETQYF. The CDR3 DNA reads TGCGCCAGCAGGGTTGTCCCGGATAGTGAGACCCAGTACTTC.

This clonotype showed up just a few times. V and J are TRBV6-2 or TRBV6-3 and TRBJ2-5; D call uncertain. The ends were cut back, 6 bases at V and 0 bases at J, with 8 bases in the middle. CDR3 length: 13 amino acids. CDR1 MNHEY and CDR2 SVGEGT come from the germline V gene. CDR3 sequence: CASRPMYQETQYF. The CDR3 region has the DNA TGTGCCAGCAGACCTATGTACCAAGAGACCCAGTACTTC.

The table lists this clonotype with a few counts. The CDR3 bases are TGTGCCAGCAGCTTGACGGACTTATATGGCTACACCTTC. Translating it yields CASSLTDLYGYTF. The chain combines TRBV11-2 with TRBJ1-2; the D is unclear. The CDR3 contains 13 residues. Germline-derived CDR1 and CDR2 are SGHAT and FQNNGV. V was trimmed by 3 bases and J by 5 bases, leaving 10 bases between them.

This clonotype was counted many times. V is TRBV20-1 and J is TRBJ1-6; tentative D call: TRBD1 (5 bases). Trimming took 6 bases from V and 7 from J, leaving 16 bases between them. Germline V CDR1 and CDR2: DFQATT, SNEGSKA (reference sequence). The CDR3 covers 14 residues. The chain's CDR3 is CSAAPGHWNSPLHF. CDR3 in DNA: TGCAGTGCCGCGCCAGGGCATTGGAATTCACCCCTCCACTTT.

This clonotype was found many times. This sequence joins TRBV9 and TRBJ1-1, with TRBD1 matching 8 bases. The CDR3 sequence is 16 residues long. Germline trimming cut 0 bases from V and 5 bases from J; bases unmatched to any gene: 9. The germline CDR1 and CDR2 sequences are SGDLS and YYNGEE. The CDR3 spells CASSVAATQGATEAFF. CDR3 nucleotide sequence: TGTGCCAGCAGCGTAGCAGCCACCCAGGGGGCTACTGAAGCTTTCTTT.

Points on this clonotype: An end of the junction differs from the germline gene, which may be a read error. The J gene is TRBJ2-7, the V gene TRBV3-1, with D unresolved. The germline gives CDR1 LGHDT, CDR2 YNNKEL (reference sequence). This CDR3 is 13 amino acids long. CDR3 bases: TGTGCCAGCAACCAAGGGCCCAGCTACGAGCAGTACTTC. Amino acids: CASNQGPSYEQYF.

This clonotype was detected ten times or more. For the CDR3, the DNA is TGCAGTGCTAGAGATATAATTCTAGCCAAAAACATTCAGTACTTC. Translated: CSARDIILAKNIQYF. This chain joins TRBV20-1 and TRBJ2-4; D is uncertain. Trimming took 0 bases from V and 0 from J, leaving 9 bases between them. The CDR3 loop spans 15 amino acids. The germline gives CDR1 DFQATT, CDR2 SNEGSKA (reference sequence).

Of note for this clonotype: One junction end disagrees with the germline gene, perhaps due to a read error. This chain connects TRBV5-4 to TRBJ1-6; 9 bases map to TRBD1. This CDR3 contains 15 residues. Germline-derived CDR1 and CDR2 are SGHNT and YYREEE (reference sequence). The DNA for the CDR3 is TGTGCCAGCAGCTTGACAGGGGGCGCGTATTCACTCCTCCACTTT. It yields the protein CASSLTGGAYSLLHF.

The V call is TRBV20-1, the J call TRBJ2-7, with 10 bases matching TRBD1. CDR1 and CDR2 (germline): DFQATT, SNEGSKA (reference sequence). This CDR3 region has 14 residues. Trimming cost V 1 base and J 6 bases; bases outside gene matches: 6. The CDR3 spells CSARVGQGRSEQYF. For the CDR3, the DNA is TGCAGTGCTAGAGTGGGACAGGGGCGTTCCGAGCAGTACTTC.

The rearrangement joins TRBV7-6 to TRBJ2-7; 14 bases agree with TRBD2. The CDR3 is 16 residues long. Germline V gene sequence: CDR1 SGHVS, CDR2 FNYEAQ. J lost 3 bases, V lost 5 bases, and 6 bases had no gene match. The CDR3 loop reads CASSTGTSGSNYEQYF. The CDR3 DNA is TGTGCCAGCAGCACTGGGACTAGCGGGAGTAACTACGAGCAGTACTTC.

This clonotype appeared a few times. V is TRBV20-1 and J is TRBJ1-1; a possible D gene is TRBD1 (5 bases). Trimming stripped 0 bases from V and 7 bases from J, with 15 bases between. There are 14 residues in the CDR3. Germline lookup yields CDR1 DFQATT and CDR2 SNEGSKA (reference sequence). The CDR3 nucleotides are TGCAGTGCTAGAGACAGGGCCTCTTCTTTTGAAGCTTTCTTT. Residues: CSARDRASSFEAFF.

This clonotype showed up many times. The rearrangement uses TRBV5-1 and TRBJ1-2; a possible D gene is TRBD1 (6 bases). Trimming left V 3 bases short and J 3 bases short, with 9 bases between. The length of the CDR3 is 13 residues. CDR1 SGHRS and CDR2 YFSETQ come from the germline V gene. Written as DNA, the CDR3 is TGCGCCAGCAGCTCTGCAGGGGACTATGGCTACACCTTC. Translated, it gives CASSSAGDYGYTF.

This rearrangement joins TRBV29-1 to TRBJ2-1, with 14 positions matching TRBD2. The CDR3 runs 18 residues. Trimming removed 3 bases from V and 3 bases from J; junction bases left unmatched: 10. CDR1 SQVTM and CDR2 ANQGSEA come from the germline V gene. The CDR3 spells CSVDLRLAGGGHYNEQFF. DNA for the CDR3: TGCAGCGTTGACCTCCGACTAGCGGGAGGGGGGCACTACAATGAGCAGTTCTTC.

The V call is TRBV5-1, the J call TRBJ1-5; D possibly corresponds to TRBD1 (5 bases). Trimming took off 2 bases at V and 3 bases at J, with 15 bases between the two ends. The CDR3 sequence is 16 residues long. The germline gives CDR1 SGHRS, CDR2 YFSETQ. This chain's CDR3 is CASSFGTQPDNQPQHF. The CDR3 DNA reads TGCGCCAGCAGCTTCGGGACCCAACCCGACAATCAGCCCCAGCATTTT.

Many counts were recorded for this clonotype. The CDR3 DNA is TGCGCCAGCAGCTTGGGCTTTGACTTCCTGGGTGAAAAACTGTTTTTT. It is translated as CASSLGFDFLGEKLFF. The rearrangement uses TRBV5-1 and TRBJ1-4; D call uncertain. Deletions cut 0 bases from V and 7 bases from J, with 16 bases between. The germline V gene encodes CDR1 SGHRS and CDR2 YFSETQ. CDR3 length equals 16 residues.

This clonotype was counted between two and nine times. This chain uses TRBV9 with TRBJ2-6; TRBD1 agrees at 9 bases. The CDR3 covers 17 residues. The germline V gene encodes CDR1 SGDLS and CDR2 YYNGEE. The trim removed 3 bases at V and 3 bases at J, leaving 7 bases unmatched. CDR3 region: CASSAGTGRVGANVLTF. CDR3 coding DNA: TGTGCCAGCAGCGCGGGGACAGGGAGGGTTGGGGCCAACGTCCTGACTTTC.

This clonotype was picked up a small number of times. The rearrangement uses TRBV20-1 and TRBJ2-7; D perhaps matches TRBD2 (6 bases). Trimming pared 0 bases from V and 3 bases from J, leaving 15 bases between. Per the germline V gene, CDR1 is DFQATT and CDR2 is SNEGSKA (reference sequence). This CDR3 region has 15 residues. The CDR3 bases are TGCAGTGCTAGAGATCCTTCTAGCGCTTACTACGAGCAGTACTTC. Translating it yields CSARDPSSAYYEQYF.

As for this clonotype: A single base separates this from a much larger clone, so it may be a read error. J is TRBJ1-6 and V is TRBV25-1; D gene uncertain. From germline, CDR1 is MGHDK and CDR2 SYGVNS. V dropped 0 bases and J dropped 7 bases, with 19 bases sitting between them. This CDR3 spans 18 amino acids. The CDR3 here is CASSEYIPRVRRNSPLHF. CDR3 DNA sequence: TGTGCCAGCAGTGAATATATTCCTCGTGTCAGACGAAATTCACCCCTCCACTTT.